The 15 T cell receptor beta chains in this list originate from one sample, sequenced in a study of blood T cell repertoires in COVID-19. Assay used: immunoSEQ multiplex PCR; TCRdb lists only in-frame clones, some missing. The sample lists some 150,000 clones, 70% to 85% occurring once. The sample consisted of peripheral blood. Receptors were obtained from an elderly woman with acute or convalescent COVID-19.

This clone showed up just a few times. The chain links TRBV6-5 to TRBJ1-2; 7 bases align to TRBD1. J lost 1 base, V lost 0 bases, and 2 bases had no gene match. This CDR3 has 15 residues. Per germline, CDR1 MNHEY and CDR2 SVGAGI. The CDR3 DNA follows: TGTGCCAGCAGTTACTCCGGGACAGTTAACTATGGCTACACCTTC. This codes for CASSYSGTVNYGYTF.

A remark on this clone: In the same sample, other DNA sequences code for this CDR3. This chain links TRBV12-3 or TRBV12-4 with TRBJ1-2; D gene ambiguous. This CDR3 is 13 amino acids long. Trimming removed 1 base at V and 2 bases at J, with 5 bases between. The CDR3 DNA reads TGTGCCAGCAGTTTAGGTCAGAACTATGGCTACACCTTC. It is translated as CASSLGQNYGYTF.

This rearrangement joins TRBV5-1 to TRBJ2-6; 9 positions match TRBD1. CDR1 SGHRS and CDR2 YFSETQ come from the germline V gene. With V trimmed by 0 bases and J by 2 bases, 6 bases remained unmatched. CDR3 length: 18 residues. The CDR3 is CASSLEGQGVPGANVLTF. CDR3 nucleotides: TGCGCCAGCAGCTTGGAGGGACAGGGAGTTCCTGGGGCCAACGTCCTGACTTTC.

The chain is built from TRBV7-8 and TRBJ1-1; 8 bases map to TRBD1. After removal of 7 bases from V and 3 bases from J, the junction contained 10 bases not matched to a gene. The CDR3 consists of 15 residues. Germline-derived CDR1 and CDR2 are SGHVS and FQNEAQ. The CDR3 DNA reads TGTGCCAGCACCTTGGACCCAGGGGGCGACACTGAAGCTTTCTTT. As protein: CASTLDPGGDTEAFF.

The chain joins TRBV11-3 to TRBJ1-1; TRBD1 matches 7 bases. The CDR3 has 14 residues. Trimming at V came to 6 bases and at J to 5 bases, leaving 9 bases not matched to a gene. From germline, CDR1 is SGHNT and CDR2 YENEEA. The CDR3 sequence is CASSKGTVNTEAFF. The DNA for the CDR3 is TGTGCCAGCAGTAAAGGGACAGTAAATACTGAAGCTTTCTTT.

Only one count was recorded for this clone. The chain combines TRBV6-6 with TRBJ1-2; 9 nucleotides align to TRBD1. Germline values: CDR1 MNHNY, CDR2 SVGAGI (reference sequence). The CDR3 covers 14 residues. Trimming at V came to 5 bases and at J to 4 bases, leaving 5 bases not matched to a gene. Here the CDR3 DNA reads TGTGCCAGCAGTAACGGACAGGGGACCTATGGCTACACCTTC. Translating it yields CASSNGQGTYGYTF.

The rearrangement links TRBV7-2 to TRBJ1-1; tentative D call: TRBD1 (6 bases). Germline V CDR1 and CDR2: SGHTA, FQGNSA. This CDR3 spans 17 amino acids. V shed 2 bases and J shed 0 bases, with 16 bases lying between them. CDR3 amino acids: CASSLWDTHQMNTEAFF. The CDR3, as DNA: TGTGCCAGCAGCTTATGGGACACTCACCAAATGAACACTGAAGCTTTCTTT.

J is TRBJ1-4 and V is TRBV5-5; TRBD1 matches at 7 bases. The trim removed 7 bases at V and 8 bases at J, leaving 11 bases unmatched. The CDR3 is 14 amino acids. Germline assignment: CDR1 SGHKS and CDR2 YYEKEE (reference sequence). The CDR3 DNA sequence: TGTGCCAGCTGTTTAACAGGGGTACGGGAAAAACTGTTTTTT. This codes for CASCLTGVREKLFF.

This clone was counted a few times. This chain joins TRBV7-9 and TRBJ2-1, with 7 bases identical to TRBD2. CDR1 is SEHNR, CDR2 FQNEAQ, per germline (reference sequence). This CDR3 has 15 amino acids. V lost 2 bases, J lost 5 bases, and 6 bases stayed unmatched. As DNA, the CDR3 is TGTGCCAGCAGCTTACTAGCGGAGGCCAACAATGAGCAGTTCTTC. Translation gives CASSLLAEANNEQFF.

This clone has a handful of counts. This CDR3 is CASSPGPGAGNEKLFF. In DNA, the CDR3 is TGTGCCAGCAGCCCTGGACCAGGCGCGGGTAATGAAAAACTGTTTTTT. This chain connects TRBV11-3 to TRBJ1-4; D remains unclear. Germline loops: CDR1 SGHNT, CDR2 YENEEA. Trimming pared 5 bases from V and 4 bases from J, leaving 17 bases between. The CDR3 consists of 16 residues.

This chain uses TRBV7-9 with TRBJ1-2, with D uncertain. V shed 2 bases and J shed 8 bases, with 12 bases lying between them. CDR1 is SEHNR, CDR2 FQNEAQ, per germline (reference sequence). This CDR3 comprises 13 residues. The CDR3 nucleotides are TGTGCCAGCAGCTTACAGGCATCCAACGGCTACACCTTC. Amino acids: CASSLQASNGYTF.

This chain uses TRBV7-2 with TRBJ2-5, with 8 bases that match TRBD2. V trimming: 4 bases; J trimming: 5 bases; junction bases outside the gene matches: 9. From germline, CDR1 is SGHTA and CDR2 FQGNSA. The CDR3 consists of 15 residues. The CDR3 sequence is CASSSKASGRETQYF. In nucleotides, the CDR3 is TGTGCCAGCAGCTCTAAGGCTAGCGGGCGGGAGACCCAGTACTTC.

Of note for this clone: At one boundary the junction diverges from the germline segment, which might be a read error. V is TRBV30 and J is TRBJ1-3; D not resolved. The CDR3 spans 14 residues. Germline V gene lookup returns CDR1 GTSNPN and CDR2 SVGIG (reference sequence). The CDR3 DNA reads TGTGCCTCCAAACACGGGGAGTTTGGAGACACCATATATTTT. Residues: CASKHGEFGDTIYF.

A single count supports this clone. The V call is TRBV6-1, the J call TRBJ2-7; 7 nucleotides match TRBD2. Germline trimming cut 3 bases from V and 12 bases from J; bases unmatched to any gene: 11. The CDR3 is 13 residues long. Germline loops: CDR1 MNHNS, CDR2 SASEGT. The CDR3 bases are TGTGCCAGCAGTGACCCTGACCGGGGAGGGCCGTACTTC. It is translated as CASSDPDRGGPYF.

This clone was recorded only once. The chain couples TRBV9 to TRBJ1-1; D is unclear. This CDR3 region has 14 residues. Germline assignment: CDR1 SGDLS and CDR2 YYNGEE. V dropped 0 bases and J dropped 4 bases, with 10 bases sitting between them. CDR3 DNA: TGTGCCAGCAGCGTAGATGGAGCAAGCACTGAAGCTTTCTTT. Its protein product is CASSVDGASTEAFF.